The next 9 T cell receptor beta chains were all read from a single sample in a study of neurological immune-mediated disorders. TCRdb passed the 5' RACE reads through MiXCR, listing each CDR3 protein once. The data contain some 50,000 distinct CDR3 sequences, around 13% of them singletons. Time point described: longitudinal time-point 2. Sequencing was carried out using PBMCs. The receptors stem from a male donor with HTLV-1-associated myelopathy (HAM/TSP).

This clonotype has at least ten counts. The chain recombines TRBV4-3 with TRBJ1-3, with 7 bases fitting TRBD1. The CDR3 length is 15 residues. Germline V gene lookup returns CDR1 LGHNA and CDR2 YSLEER. The V segment lost 4 bases and the J segment 3 bases; nucleotides outside the gene matches: 6. The CDR3 region is CASSRSTGFGNTIYF. Written as DNA, the CDR3 is TGCGCCAGCAGCCGCTCGACAGGGTTTGGAAACACCATATATTTT.

This clonotype has ten or more counts. This rearrangement joins TRBV12-3 or TRBV12-4 to TRBJ1-2, with unresolved D. V shed 5 bases and J shed 4 bases, with 8 bases lying between them. This CDR3 has 12 amino acids. The CDR3 is CASSLGLYGYTF. The CDR3 nucleotides are TGTGCCAGCAGTCTTGGGCTCTATGGCTACACCTTC.

This clonotype was detected ten times or more. The V call is TRBV12-3 or TRBV12-4, the J call TRBJ1-4; D perhaps matches TRBD1 (5 bases). The length of the CDR3 is 15 residues. The V gene lost 3 bases and the J gene lost 5 bases, with 13 bases spanning the gap. CDR3 DNA: TGTGCCAGCAGTTTCCGACAGCCTCCAAATGAAAAACTGTTTTTT. Translating it yields CASSFRQPPNEKLFF.

This clonotype appeared a few times. A much larger clone differs by one base, so this may be a read error. The V gene is TRBV4-1, the J gene TRBJ2-2; 9 positions match TRBD1. Germline V gives CDR1 MGHRA, CDR2 YSYEKL. J was trimmed by 5 bases and V by 4 bases; bases with no gene match: 8. The CDR3 covers 16 residues. CDR3 loop: CASSPGQGILTGELFF. As DNA, the CDR3 is TGCGCCAGCAGCCCCGGACAGGGGATACTAACCGGGGAGCTGTTTTTT.

This clonotype showed up many times. The chain recombines TRBV7-2 with TRBJ1-1; D may be TRBD1 (6 bases). CDR1 SGHTA and CDR2 FQGNSA come from the germline V gene. There are 13 residues in the CDR3. V was trimmed by 6 bases and J by 7 bases, leaving 15 bases between them. The CDR3 loop reads CASSPNRASEAFF. In DNA form, the CDR3 reads TGTGCCAGCAGTCCAAACAGGGCCAGTGAAGCTTTCTTT.

This clonotype was detected many times. The chain has TRBV20-1 and TRBJ2-7, with D unclear. This CDR3 contains 12 residues. CDR1 is DFQATT and CDR2 is SNEGSKA in the germline V gene (reference sequence). V shed 0 bases and J shed 2 bases, with 5 bases lying between them. The CDR3, as DNA: TGCAGTGCTAGAGAAGACACCTACGAGCAGTACTTC. It codes for CSAREDTYEQYF.

In its sample, this clonotype was seen many times. The chain combines TRBV20-1 with TRBJ2-1; D may correspond to TRBD1 or TRBD2 (5 bases each). This CDR3 is built from 12 residues. The germline V gene has CDR1 DFQATT and CDR2 SNEGSKA (reference sequence). CDR3: CSGAGSYNEQFF. The DNA of the CDR3 is TGCAGCGGGGCAGGAAGCTACAATGAGCAGTTCTTC.

This clonotype was detected ten times or more. The rearrangement joins TRBV12-3 or TRBV12-4 to TRBJ1-2; no definite D call. Between the trimmed V and J ends, which lost 6 bases and 3 bases, there was a span of 23 bases. CDR3 size: 17 residues. This CDR3 is CASRGTESSNKYYGYTF. Here the CDR3 DNA reads TGTGCCAGCAGGGGTACGGAATCCTCAAATAAATACTATGGCTACACCTTC.

There are many counts of this clonotype. CDR3 sequence reads: CASSPDLGNTIYF. In DNA, the CDR3 is TGTGCCAGCAGCCCGGACCTCGGAAACACCATATATTTT. V and J are TRBV6-2 or TRBV6-3 and TRBJ1-3; D call uncertain. CDR1 MNHEY and CDR2 SVGEGT come from the germline V gene. V was clipped by 6 bases and J by 4 bases, with 10 bases between them. The CDR3 length is 13 residues.